Presented here are 16 T cell receptor beta chains from one specimen sequenced in a study of shared clonotypes between healthy human individuals. Repertoires were generated with immunoSEQ multiplex PCR, while TCRdb's copy carries only in-frame clones and drops some. The sample lists some 2 million clones; approximately 95% were seen once. Naivety among CD8 cells was defined by CD45RO negativity and positive CCR7 selection, thereby excluding terminally differentiated effector memory CD45RA+ cells. Specimen: naive CD8+ T cells sorted from blood. These receptor sequences come from a man aged 18 to 29 in good health.

The chain recombines TRBV5-1 with TRBJ2-5; 9 nucleotides line up with TRBD2. The CDR3 has 16 amino acids. CDR1 is SGHRS and CDR2 is YFSETQ in the germline V gene. Trimming took 0 bases from V and 1 from J; bases not matched to a gene: 4. CDR3 DNA: TGCGCCAGCAGCTTGGTACTAGCGGGTCTCCAAGAGACCCAGTACTTC. Its protein is CASSLVLAGLQETQYF.

This chain links TRBV5-6 with TRBJ2-7; D is undetermined. The CDR3 extends over 14 amino acids. The V and J ends lost 0 bases and 3 bases respectively, with 10 bases between them. Germline V CDR1 and CDR2: SGHDT, YYEEEE. The CDR3 region is CASSLESPDYEQYF. Written as DNA, the CDR3 is TGTGCCAGCAGCTTGGAGTCGCCAGACTACGAGCAGTACTTC. The entire variable domain, with the rest obtained from reference TRBV5-6 and TRBJ2-7, is as follows: DAGVTQSPTHLIKTRGQQVTLRCSPKSGHDTVSWYQQALGQGPQFIFQYYEEEERQRGNFPDRFSGHQFPNYSSELNVNALLLGDSALYLCASSLESPDYEQYFGPGTRLTVT.

As regards this clone: Other DNA variants within this sample encode the same CDR3. This chain connects TRBV6-5 to TRBJ1-5; no reliable D call. This CDR3 is built from 14 residues. Germline values: CDR1 MNHEY, CDR2 SVGAGI. The V and J ends lost 2 bases and 2 bases respectively, with 7 bases between them. The CDR3 loop reads CASSYSSGNQPQHF. CDR3 DNA sequence: TGTGCCAGCAGTTACAGTAGTGGCAATCAGCCCCAGCATTTT.

The CDR3 reads CASSIDPVGSEAFF. In DNA form, the CDR3 reads TGTGCCAGTAGTATAGATCCGGTAGGCTCTGAAGCTTTCTTT. The rearrangement uses TRBV19 and TRBJ1-1; D gene uncertain. CDR3 length: 14 amino acids. Germline V lookup: CDR1 LNHDA, CDR2 SQIVND (reference sequence). Trimming removed 0 bases at V and 6 bases at J, with 11 bases between. Full variable domain (missing parts from reference TRBV19 and TRBJ1-1): DGGITQSPKYLFRKEGQNVTLSCEQNLNHDAMYWYRQDPGQGLRLIYYSQIVNDFQKGDIAEGYSVSREKKESFPLTVTSAQKNPTAFYLCASSIDPVGSEAFFGQGTRLTVV.

The chain joins TRBV4-3 to TRBJ2-7; D is perhaps TRBD2 (6 bases). V was shortened by 0 bases and J by 1 base, with 19 bases between the two germline ends. Looked up from germline, CDR1 is LGHNA and CDR2 is YSLEER. The CDR3 contains 18 residues. The CDR3 sequence: CASSQDIGGSDISYEQYF. The DNA for the CDR3 is TGCGCCAGCAGCCAAGATATTGGAGGGAGTGACATTTCCTACGAGCAGTACTTC.

The chain joins TRBV27 to TRBJ1-1; 10 nucleotides line up with TRBD1. Germline values: CDR1 MNHEY, CDR2 SMNVEV (reference sequence). Trimming removed 5 bases from V and 7 bases from J; junction bases left unmatched: 10. The length of the CDR3 is 15 residues. The CDR3 DNA sequence: TGTGCCAGCAGTCCGGGACAGGGGTATCTCCATGAAGCTTTCTTT. It specifies CASSPGQGYLHEAFF.

In the case of this clone: Other DNA sequences in the same sample also yield this CDR3. The chain links TRBV30 to TRBJ1-6; a possible D gene is TRBD1 (6 bases). Germline V CDR1 and CDR2: GTSNPN, SVGIG (reference sequence). Trimming left V 3 bases short and J 0 bases short, with 9 bases between. The CDR3 sequence is 15 residues long. The CDR3 coding sequence is TGTGCCTGGAGGACAGGAAGCTCCTATAATTCACCCCTCCACTTT. This encodes CAWRTGSSYNSPLHF.

The V gene is TRBV15, the J gene TRBJ1-1, with TRBD1 matching over 8 bases. V was pared by 6 bases and J by 5 bases, with 8 bases of the junction left unmatched. Looked up from germline, CDR1 is LNHNV and CDR2 is YYDKDF (reference sequence). There are 14 residues in the CDR3. CDR3 sequence (DNA): TGTGCCACCAGGCAGGACAGGGAGGATACTGAAGCTTTCTTT. Translated: CATRQDREDTEAFF.

The sample holds one count of this clone. The chain is built from TRBV5-4 and TRBJ1-6, with D unresolved. The CDR3 loop spans 15 amino acids. Germline V gene data show CDR1 as SGHNT and CDR2 as YYREEE (reference sequence). V was shortened by 0 bases and J by 6 bases, with 10 bases between the two germline ends. CDR3 region: CASSLDGGINSPLHF. CDR3 coding DNA: TGTGCCAGCAGCTTGGACGGAGGAATTAATTCACCCCTCCACTTT.

A note on this clone: The sample holds other DNA sequences that translate to the same CDR3. V usage is TRBV27 and J usage is TRBJ1-2; D unclear. Trimming removed 5 bases at V and 4 bases at J, with 11 bases between. Germline V lookup: CDR1 MNHEY, CDR2 SMNVEV (reference sequence). The CDR3 loop spans 13 amino acids. CDR3 protein: CASSPGGLYGYTF. CDR3 DNA sequence: TGTGCCAGCAGTCCAGGAGGTCTCTATGGCTACACCTTC.

The rearrangement uses TRBV28 and TRBJ2-7, with 9 bases identical to TRBD1. Trimming at V came to 4 bases and at J to 9 bases, leaving 10 bases not matched to a gene. Per the germline V gene, CDR1 is MDHEN and CDR2 is SYDVKM. The CDR3 is made up of 14 amino acids. CDR3 in DNA: TGTGCCAGCAGTTACCTCGGGACAGGGATGGGGCAGTACTTC. Encoded protein: CASSYLGTGMGQYF.

The chain couples TRBV7-6 to TRBJ2-5, with D possibly matching TRBD2 (7 bases). CDR1 and CDR2 (germline): SGHVS, FNYEAQ. The CDR3 consists of 15 residues. Trimming shortened V by 5 bases and J by 1 base, and 14 bases separated the two germline ends. The CDR3, as DNA: TGTGCCAGCAGCCTGGCGCGGGGGCCCCAAGAGACCCAGTACTTC. It translates to CASSLARGPQETQYF.

The V and J genes are TRBV7-6 and TRBJ2-7; D assignment may be TRBD1 or TRBD2 (5 bases each). The CDR3 is 15 amino acids. The V gene lost 1 base and the J gene lost 3 bases, with 13 bases spanning the gap. Germline V gene sequence: CDR1 SGHVS, CDR2 FNYEAQ. The CDR3 reads CASSLGRGIGYEQYF. In nucleotides, the CDR3 is TGTGCCAGCAGCTTAGGACGGGGCATAGGCTACGAGCAGTACTTC. Drawing the rest from reference TRBV7-6 and TRBJ2-7, the complete variable domain is GAGVSQSPRYKVTKRGQDVALRCDPISGHVSLYWYRQALGQGPEFLTYFNYEAQQDKSGLPNDRFSAERPEGSISTLTIQRTEQRDSAMYRCASSLGRGIGYEQYFGPGTRLTVT.

Comments on this clone: At the DNA level, this CDR3 is encoded by other sequences in the same sample as well. This chain links TRBV7-9 with TRBJ2-1; TRBD1 agrees at 9 bases. V trimming: 6 bases; J trimming: 3 bases; junction bases outside the gene matches: 6. The CDR3 runs to 15 residues. CDR1 and CDR2 from the germline V gene are SEHNR and FQNEAQ (reference sequence). CDR3 nucleotides: TGTGCCAGCAGTTCTCCGGGACAGGGCTACAATGAGCAGTTCTTC. The encoded protein is CASSSPGQGYNEQFF.

The gene calls are TRBV5-1 and TRBJ2-7, with 13 bases identical to TRBD2. The germline CDR1 and CDR2 sequences are SGHRS and YFSETQ. This CDR3 contains 17 residues. Trimming removed 4 bases from V and 7 bases from J; junction bases left unmatched: 14. Written as DNA, the CDR3 is TGCGCCAGCAGCCCCGGACTAGCGGGAGACCACCTATTAGAGCAGTACTTC. This encodes CASSPGLAGDHLLEQYF.

The rearrangement uses TRBV7-8 and TRBJ2-7; 12 bases fit TRBD2. The CDR3 spans 16 residues. Germline CDR1 and CDR2: SGHVS and FQNEAQ. The junction had 12 bases not matched to a gene; V was cut back by 5 bases and J by 7 bases. This CDR3 reads CASSVGLAGRLGEQYF. As DNA, the CDR3 is TGTGCCAGCAGCGTCGGACTAGCGGGGCGGTTGGGGGAGCAGTACTTC.